This TCR beta chain was captured by sequencing in a study of blood T cell repertoires in COVID-19. Study information: Samples representing acute and convalescent COVID-19 were sourced from the United States, Italy and Spain. The analysed material was cDNA or gDNA that came from T cells, B-cell-depleted T cells, or PBMCs.

The CDR3 has 13 residues. Between the trimmed V and J ends, which lost 4 bases and 8 bases, there was a span of 14 bases. Per germline, CDR1 MDHEN and CDR2 SYDVKM. In the authors' workflow: From reference gene primer amplification, estimates of nucleated cell counts were derived. Sequencing used immunoSEQ multiplex PCR; TCRdb keeps in-frame clones, though not all of them. The V and J calls and clone size are taken from that table; D and trimming were inferred from the DNA. The table has around 180,000 clones, under 80% seen once. This clone appeared a few times. The clonotype comes from a woman at least 80 years old with acute or convalescent COVID-19. The chain joins TRBV28 to TRBJ1-2, with D possibly matching TRBD1 (5 bases). Input material: peripheral blood. The CDR3 loop is CASSYGGWDGYTF. The DNA of the CDR3 is TGTGCCAGCAGTTATGGGGGGTGGGACGGCTACACCTTC.